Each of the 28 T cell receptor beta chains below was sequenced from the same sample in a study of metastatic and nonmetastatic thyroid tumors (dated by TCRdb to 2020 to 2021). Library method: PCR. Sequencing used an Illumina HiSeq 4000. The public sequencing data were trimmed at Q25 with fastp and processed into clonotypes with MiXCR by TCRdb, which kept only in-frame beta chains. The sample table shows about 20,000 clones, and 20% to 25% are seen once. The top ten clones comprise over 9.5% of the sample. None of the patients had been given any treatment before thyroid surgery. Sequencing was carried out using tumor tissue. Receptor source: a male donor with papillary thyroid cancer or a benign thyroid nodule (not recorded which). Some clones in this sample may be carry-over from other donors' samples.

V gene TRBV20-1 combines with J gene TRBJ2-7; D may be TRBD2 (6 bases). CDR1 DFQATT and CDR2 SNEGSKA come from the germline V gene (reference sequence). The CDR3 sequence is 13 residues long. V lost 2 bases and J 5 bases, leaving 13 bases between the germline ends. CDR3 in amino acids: CSARSRLGNEQYF. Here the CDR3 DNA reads TGCAGTGCTAGATCAAGACTAGGGAACGAGCAGTACTTC.

The DNA for the CDR3 is TGTGCCAGCAGCTCTCCACAGTACGTC. Its translation: CASSSPQYV. The chain uses TRBV7-3 and TRBJ2-7; the D is unclear. The CDR3 covers 9 residues. The V end was cut by 4 bases, the J end by 10 bases, with 5 bases between. The germline gives CDR1 SGHTA, CDR2 FQGTGA.

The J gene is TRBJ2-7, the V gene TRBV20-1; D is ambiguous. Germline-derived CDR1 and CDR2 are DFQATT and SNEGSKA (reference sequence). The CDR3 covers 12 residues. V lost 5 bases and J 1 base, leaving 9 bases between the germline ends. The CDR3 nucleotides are TGCAGTGCTGACCTCCCTTCCTACGAGCAGTACTTC. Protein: CSADLPSYEQYF.

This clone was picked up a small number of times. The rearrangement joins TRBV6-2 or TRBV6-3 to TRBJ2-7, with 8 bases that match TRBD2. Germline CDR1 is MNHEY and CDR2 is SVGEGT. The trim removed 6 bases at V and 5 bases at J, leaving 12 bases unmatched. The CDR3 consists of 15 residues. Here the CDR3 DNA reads TGTGCCAGCAGCCTCCCCGGGGGGGCCCTGAACGAGCAGTACTTC. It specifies CASSLPGGALNEQYF.

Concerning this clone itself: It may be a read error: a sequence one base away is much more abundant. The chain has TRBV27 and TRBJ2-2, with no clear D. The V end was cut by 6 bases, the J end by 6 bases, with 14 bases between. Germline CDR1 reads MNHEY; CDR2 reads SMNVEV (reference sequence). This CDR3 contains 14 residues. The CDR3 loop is CASSKNSVPGELFF. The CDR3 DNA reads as TGTGCCAGCAGCAAGAACAGTGTTCCCGGGGAGCTGTTTTTT.

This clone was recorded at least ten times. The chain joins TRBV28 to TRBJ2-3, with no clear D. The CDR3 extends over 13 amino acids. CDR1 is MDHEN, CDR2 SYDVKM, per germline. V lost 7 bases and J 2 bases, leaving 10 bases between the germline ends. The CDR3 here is CASTRTDTDTQYF. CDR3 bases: TGTGCCAGCACGAGGACGGACACAGATACGCAGTATTTT.

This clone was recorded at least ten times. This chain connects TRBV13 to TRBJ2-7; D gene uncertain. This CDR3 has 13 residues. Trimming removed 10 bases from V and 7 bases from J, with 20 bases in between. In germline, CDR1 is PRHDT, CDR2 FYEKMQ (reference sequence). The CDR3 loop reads CATTVLPAREQYF. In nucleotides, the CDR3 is TGTGCCACGACTGTCCTCCCCGCTCGAGAGCAGTACTTC. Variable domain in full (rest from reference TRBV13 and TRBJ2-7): AAGVIQSPRHLIKEKRETATLKCYPIPRHDTVYWYQQGPGQDPQFLISFYEKMQSDKGSIPDRFSAQQFSDYHSELNMSSLELGDSALYFCATTVLPAREQYFGPGTRLTVT.

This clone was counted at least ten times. The CDR3 spells CASSLRGSGSTDTQYF. CDR3 DNA sequence: TGTGCCAGCAGCTTAAGGGGGAGCGGGAGCACAGATACGCAGTATTTT. The rearrangement uses TRBV11-2 and TRBJ2-3; D tentatively fits TRBD1 or TRBD2 (6 bases each). Germline values: CDR1 SGHAT, CDR2 FQNNGV. Trimming took 2 bases from V and 0 from J, leaving 12 bases between them. CDR3 length: 16 residues. Drawing the rest from reference TRBV11-2 and TRBJ2-3, the complete variable domain is EAGVAQSPRYKIIEKRQSVAFWCNPISGHATLYWYQQILGQGPKLLIQFQNNGVVDDSQLPKDRFSAERLKGVDSTLKIQPAKLEDSAVYLCASSLRGSGSTDTQYFGPGTRLTVL.

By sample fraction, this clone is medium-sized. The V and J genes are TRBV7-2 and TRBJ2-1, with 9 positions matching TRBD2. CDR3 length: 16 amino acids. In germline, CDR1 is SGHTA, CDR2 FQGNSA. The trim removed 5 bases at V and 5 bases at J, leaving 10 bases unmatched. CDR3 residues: CASSTRTSEVHNEQFF. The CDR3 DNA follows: TGTGCCAGCAGCACCCGGACTAGCGAGGTTCACAATGAGCAGTTCTTC.

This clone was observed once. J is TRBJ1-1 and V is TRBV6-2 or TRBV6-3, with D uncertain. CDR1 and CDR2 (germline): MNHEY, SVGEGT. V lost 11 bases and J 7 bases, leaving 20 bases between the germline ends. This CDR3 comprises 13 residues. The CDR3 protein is CAGPCRKNHEAFF. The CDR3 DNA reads TGTGCCGGACCATGCCGGAAGAACCATGAAGCTTTCTTT.

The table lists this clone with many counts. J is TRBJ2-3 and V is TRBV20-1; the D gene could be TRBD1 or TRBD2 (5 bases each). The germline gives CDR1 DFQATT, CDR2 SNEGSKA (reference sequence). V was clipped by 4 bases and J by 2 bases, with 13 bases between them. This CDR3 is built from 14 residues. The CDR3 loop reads CSANPGPNTDTQYF. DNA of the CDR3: TGCAGTGCTAACCCGGGACCCAACACAGATACGCAGTATTTT.

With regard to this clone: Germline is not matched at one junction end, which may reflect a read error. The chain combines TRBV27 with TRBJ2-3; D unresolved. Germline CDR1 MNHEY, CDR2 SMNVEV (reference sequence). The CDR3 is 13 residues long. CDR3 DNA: TGTGACAGCAAGCATAACCTGGCAGATACGCAGTATTTT. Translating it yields CDSKHNLADTQYF.

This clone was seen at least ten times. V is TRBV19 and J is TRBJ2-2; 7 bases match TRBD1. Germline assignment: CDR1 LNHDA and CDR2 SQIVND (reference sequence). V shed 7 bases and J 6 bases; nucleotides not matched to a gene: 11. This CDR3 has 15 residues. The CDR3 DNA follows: TGTGCCAGTACCATAGGGGGCGCAATCCCCGGGGAGCTGTTTTTT. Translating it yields CASTIGGAIPGELFF.

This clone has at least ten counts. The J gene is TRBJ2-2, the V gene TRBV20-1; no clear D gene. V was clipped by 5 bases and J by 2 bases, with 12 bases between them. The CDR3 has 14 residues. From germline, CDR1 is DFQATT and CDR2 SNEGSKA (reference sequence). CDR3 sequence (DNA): TGCAGTGCTTCGCATCGGGCTAACACCGGGGAGCTGTTTTTT. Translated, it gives CSASHRANTGELFF.

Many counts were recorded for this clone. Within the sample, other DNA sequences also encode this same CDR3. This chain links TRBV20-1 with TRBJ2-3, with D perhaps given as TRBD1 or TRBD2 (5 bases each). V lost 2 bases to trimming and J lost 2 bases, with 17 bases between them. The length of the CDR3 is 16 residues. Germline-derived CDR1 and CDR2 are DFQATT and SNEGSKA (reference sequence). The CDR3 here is CSARRGPQVYTDTQYF. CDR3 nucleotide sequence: TGCAGTGCTAGAAGGGGACCGCAAGTTTACACAGATACGCAGTATTTT.

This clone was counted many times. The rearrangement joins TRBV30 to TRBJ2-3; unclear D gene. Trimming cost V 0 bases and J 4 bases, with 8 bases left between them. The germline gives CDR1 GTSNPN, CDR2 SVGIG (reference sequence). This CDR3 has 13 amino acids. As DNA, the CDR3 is TGTGCCTGGAGTGTAGGCGGCTCAGATACGCAGTATTTT. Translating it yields CAWSVGGSDTQYF.

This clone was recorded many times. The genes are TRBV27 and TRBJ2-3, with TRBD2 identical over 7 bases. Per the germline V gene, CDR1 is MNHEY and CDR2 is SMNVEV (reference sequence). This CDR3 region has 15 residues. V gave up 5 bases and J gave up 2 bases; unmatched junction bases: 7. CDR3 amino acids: CASSGGGSSTDTQYF. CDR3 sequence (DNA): TGTGCCAGCAGTGGGGGGGGTTCCTCCACAGATACGCAGTATTTT.

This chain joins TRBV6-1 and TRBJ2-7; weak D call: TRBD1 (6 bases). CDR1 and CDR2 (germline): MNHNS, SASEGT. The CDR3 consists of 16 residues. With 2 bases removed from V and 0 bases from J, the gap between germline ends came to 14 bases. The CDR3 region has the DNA TGTGCCAGCAGTGAACAGGAACAGGGCTACTCCTACGAGCAGTACTTC. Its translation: CASSEQEQGYSYEQYF.

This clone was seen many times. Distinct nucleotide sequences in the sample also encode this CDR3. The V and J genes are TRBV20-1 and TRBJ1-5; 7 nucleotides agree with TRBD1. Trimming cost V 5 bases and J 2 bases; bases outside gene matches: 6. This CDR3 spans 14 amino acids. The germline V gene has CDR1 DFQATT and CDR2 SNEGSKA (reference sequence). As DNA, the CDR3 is TGCAGTGCTCCCAGGGGGTCGGGCAATCAGCCCCAGCATTTT. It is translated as CSAPRGSGNQPQHF.

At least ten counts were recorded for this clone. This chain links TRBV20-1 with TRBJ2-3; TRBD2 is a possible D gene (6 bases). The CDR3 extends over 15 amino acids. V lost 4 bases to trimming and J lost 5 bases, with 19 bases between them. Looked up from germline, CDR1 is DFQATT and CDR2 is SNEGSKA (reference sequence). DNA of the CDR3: TGCAGTGCTACCACGCCGGGAGACGGGGGAGATACGCAGTATTTT. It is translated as CSATTPGDGGDTQYF.

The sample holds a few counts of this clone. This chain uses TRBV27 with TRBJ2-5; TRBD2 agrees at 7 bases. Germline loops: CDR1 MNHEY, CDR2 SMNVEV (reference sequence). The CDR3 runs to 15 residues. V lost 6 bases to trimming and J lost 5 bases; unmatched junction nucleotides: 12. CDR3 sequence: CASRGGTHQGETQYF. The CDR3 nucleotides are TGTGCCAGCAGGGGGGGGACTCACCAAGGGGAGACCCAGTACTTC.

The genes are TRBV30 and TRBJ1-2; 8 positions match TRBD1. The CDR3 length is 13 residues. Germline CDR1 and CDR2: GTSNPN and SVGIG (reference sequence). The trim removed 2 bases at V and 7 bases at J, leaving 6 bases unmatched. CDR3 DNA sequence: TGTGCCTGGAGTCACACAGGGGGAAGTGGCTACACCTTC. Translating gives CAWSHTGGSGYTF.

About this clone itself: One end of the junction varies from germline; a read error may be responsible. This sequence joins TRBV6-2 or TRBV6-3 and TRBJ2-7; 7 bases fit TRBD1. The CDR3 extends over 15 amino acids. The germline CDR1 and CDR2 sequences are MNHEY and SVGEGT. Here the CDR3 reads CASSYSVTGTDTPIF. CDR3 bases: TGTGCCAGCAGTTACAGCGTAACCGGGACAGATACCCCCATCTTC.

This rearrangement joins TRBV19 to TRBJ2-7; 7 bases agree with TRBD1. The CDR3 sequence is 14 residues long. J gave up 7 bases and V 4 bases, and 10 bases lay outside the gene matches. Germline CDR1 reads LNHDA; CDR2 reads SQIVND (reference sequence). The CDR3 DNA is TGTGCCAGTAGTACGGACAGGTCCGGTGTGGAGCAGTACTTC. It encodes CASSTDRSGVEQYF.

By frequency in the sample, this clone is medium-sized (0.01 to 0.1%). CDR3 in DNA: TGTGCCAGCAGCCCCGGGACACCGAGGATCCAGCCCCAGCATTTT. Amino acid sequence: CASSPGTPRIQPQHF. The chain has TRBV6-4 and TRBJ1-5; possibly TRBD1 for D (6 bases). V was trimmed by 6 bases and J by 7 bases, leaving 19 bases between them. Looked up from germline, CDR1 is MRHNA and CDR2 is SNTAGT. This CDR3 region has 15 residues.

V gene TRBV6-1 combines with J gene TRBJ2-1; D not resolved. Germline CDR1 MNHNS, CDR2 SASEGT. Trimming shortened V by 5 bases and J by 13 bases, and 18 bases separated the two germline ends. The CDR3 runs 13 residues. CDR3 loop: CASSRVSNKDQFF. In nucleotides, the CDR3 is TGTGCCAGCAGTAGGGTCAGCAACAAGGACCAGTTCTTC.

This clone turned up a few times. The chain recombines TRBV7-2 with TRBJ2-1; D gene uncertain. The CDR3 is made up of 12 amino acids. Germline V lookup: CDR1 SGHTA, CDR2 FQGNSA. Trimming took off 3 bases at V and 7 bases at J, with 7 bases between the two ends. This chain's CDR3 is CASSFLPNEQFF. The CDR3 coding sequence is TGTGCCAGCAGCTTTCTTCCGAATGAGCAGTTCTTC.

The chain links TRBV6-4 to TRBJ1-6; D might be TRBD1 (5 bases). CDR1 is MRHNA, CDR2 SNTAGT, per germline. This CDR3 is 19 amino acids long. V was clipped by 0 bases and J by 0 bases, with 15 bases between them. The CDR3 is CASSDSKGGASSYNSPLHF. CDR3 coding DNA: TGTGCCAGCAGTGACTCGAAAGGAGGGGCCAGCTCCTATAATTCACCCCTCCACTTT.